Following are 20 T cell receptor beta chains from one sample sequenced in a study of CD8+CD57+ T cells in acquired aplastic anemia. TCR beta VDJ and CDR3 were profiled, and genomic DNA was the template. Each CDR3 protein gets one entry after TCRdb re-called the reads with MiXCR. The profile shows hundreds of thousands of distinct CDR3 sequences, around 30% of them singletons. Flow cytometry had shown expanded CD8+CD57+ cells in the patients chosen for sequencing. The sample was sorted CD4+, CD8+, or CD8+CD57+ T cells (not recorded which) from PBMCs. These receptors were collected from a human donor with aplastic anemia.

A note on this clonotype: This clone may be a read error of a much larger clone one base away. The chain joins TRBV24-1 to TRBJ2-7; 9 nucleotides align to TRBD2. With 7 bases clipped from V and 7 bases from J, the junction kept 13 bases outside the gene matches. Germline V gives CDR1 KGHDR, CDR2 SFDVKD. CDR3 length equals 15 residues. In DNA form, the CDR3 reads TGTGCCACCAGCAGTCGTCTAGCGGGAAACAATGAGCAGTACTTC. Translating gives CATSSRLAGNNEQYF.

This clonotype was detected many times. J is TRBJ2-1 and V is TRBV24-1; the D call may be TRBD1 or TRBD2 (5 bases each). This CDR3 spans 13 amino acids. CDR1 is KGHDR, CDR2 SFDVKD, per germline. V was clipped by 4 bases and J by 9 bases, with 12 bases between them. CDR3 in DNA: TGTGCCACCAGTGACCCAGGGCGGGCTGAGCAGTTCTTC. Translating it yields CATSDPGRAEQFF.

This clonotype was seen many times. J is TRBJ2-1 and V is TRBV24-1; D is perhaps TRBD2 (7 bases). Germline V lookup: CDR1 KGHDR, CDR2 SFDVKD. This CDR3 contains 16 residues. Trimming shortened V by 3 bases and J by 4 bases, and 15 bases separated the two germline ends. CDR3 DNA sequence: TGTGCCACCAGTGATGTACATCGGGGGGCTTACAATGAGCAGTTCTTC. Amino acids: CATSDVHRGAYNEQFF.

V usage is TRBV7-2 and J usage is TRBJ1-1, with D unclear. The V end was cut by 1 base, the J end by 8 bases, with 11 bases between. Looked up from germline, CDR1 is SGHTA and CDR2 is FQGNSA. The CDR3 length is 13 residues. The CDR3 here is CASSLGTEGEAFF. The CDR3 nucleotides are TGTGCCAGCAGCTTAGGTACAGAGGGCGAAGCTTTCTTT.

This clonotype was counted many times. The V gene is TRBV20-1, the J gene TRBJ1-2, with D uncertain. There are 14 residues in the CDR3. Germline assignment: CDR1 DFQATT and CDR2 SNEGSKA (reference sequence). Trimming removed 3 bases from V and 4 bases from J, with 15 bases in between. The CDR3 region is CSASGLKGTYGYTF. The DNA of the CDR3 is TGCAGTGCTAGTGGGTTAAAGGGTACCTATGGCTACACCTTC.

Note on this clonotype: A much larger clone lies a single base off, so this may be a read error. This sequence joins TRBV24-1 and TRBJ2-3; D unclear. This CDR3 comprises 15 residues. Trimming left V 2 bases short and J 3 bases short, with 11 bases between. The V gene's germline CDR1 is KGHDR and CDR2 SFDVKD. The CDR3: CATSDSADFTDTQYF. CDR3 nucleotide sequence: TGTGCCACCAGTGATTCCGCAGACTTTACAGATACGCAGTATTTT.

This clonotype was counted ten times or more. The chain has TRBV10-1 and TRBJ1-2; 9 bases are shared with TRBD1. CDR1 and CDR2 from the germline V gene are WNHNN and SYGVQD (reference sequence). V shed 9 bases, J shed 0 bases, and the junction held 11 bases outside the gene matches. This CDR3 contains 16 residues. In nucleotides, the CDR3 is TGCGCCAGACAAATTACAGGGGGCGCGACTAACTATGGCTACACCTTC. Its protein is CARQITGGATNYGYTF.

The chain links TRBV9 to TRBJ1-1; 9 nucleotides align to TRBD1. Per the germline V gene, CDR1 is SGDLS and CDR2 is YYNGEE. The ends lost 4 bases at V and 1 base at J; junction bases unmatched: 5. The CDR3 is 15 residues long. CDR3 protein: CASSRTGVGNTEAFF. The DNA for the CDR3 is TGTGCCAGCAGCAGGACAGGGGTCGGGAACACTGAAGCTTTCTTT.

In its sample, this clonotype was seen many times. The V call is TRBV15, the J call TRBJ2-5; 7 nucleotides line up with TRBD1. The V and J ends lost 1 base and 5 bases, in that order; junction bases with no gene match: 4. The CDR3 covers 14 residues. Germline CDR1 and CDR2: LNHNV and YYDKDF (reference sequence). The CDR3 sequence: CATSRGGGGETQYF. The CDR3 nucleotides read TGTGCCACCAGCAGAGGAGGGGGCGGGGAGACCCAGTACTTC.

CDR3 nucleotides: TGCAGTGCTCGAGGACTCTTGGGTTCTGGCAATGAGCAGTTCTTC. Translated, it gives CSARGLLGSGNEQFF. The chain carries TRBV20-1 and TRBJ2-1; D is perhaps TRBD2 (5 bases). V was cut by 5 bases and J by 6 bases, with 20 bases left in between. The CDR3 is 15 amino acids. CDR1 is DFQATT and CDR2 is SNEGSKA in the germline V gene (reference sequence).

This clonotype was detected only a few times. The V call is TRBV9, the J call TRBJ1-4; 7 nucleotides match TRBD1. This CDR3 comprises 15 residues. The germline gives CDR1 SGDLS, CDR2 YYNGEE. Trimming took 4 bases from V and 8 from J; bases not matched to a gene: 11. The CDR3 protein is CASSLGQELGEKLFF. CDR3 bases: TGTGCCAGCAGCTTAGGACAGGAGTTAGGGGAAAAACTGTTTTTT.

The chain employs TRBV6-1 and TRBJ2-5; D possibly corresponds to TRBD2 (5 bases). V lost 6 bases to trimming and J lost 5 bases, with 13 bases between them. The germline gives CDR1 MNHNS, CDR2 SASEGT. The CDR3 spans 13 residues. CDR3 nucleotides: TGTGCCAGCAGGGAGACTATTTGGGAGACCCAGTACTTC. This encodes CASRETIWETQYF.

This clonotype was seen many times. The chain carries TRBV12-3 or TRBV12-4 and TRBJ2-7; D perhaps matches TRBD2 (6 bases). Trimming cost V 5 bases and J 6 bases, with 23 bases left between them. CDR3 length: 16 amino acids. Here the CDR3 reads CASSGGRGGWDAEQYF. The DNA for the CDR3 is TGTGCCAGCAGTGGGGGTCGTGGAGGGTGGGATGCCGAGCAGTACTTC.

This clonotype was seen at least ten times. This chain joins TRBV20-1 and TRBJ2-3; perhaps TRBD2 as D (6 bases). V was cut by 6 bases and J by 1 base, with 11 bases left in between. CDR1 is DFQATT, CDR2 SNEGSKA, per germline (reference sequence). The CDR3 has 13 amino acids. CDR3 DNA sequence: TGCAGTGCAGGCGGGGTAGGCACAGATACGCAGTATTTT. Translated, it gives CSAGGVGTDTQYF.

The chain carries TRBV20-1 and TRBJ2-5; D remains ambiguous. V was cut by 3 bases and J by 3 bases, with 11 bases left in between. There are 13 residues in the CDR3. Germline V gives CDR1 DFQATT, CDR2 SNEGSKA (reference sequence). CDR3 loop: CSASQYSKETQYF. CDR3 bases: TGCAGTGCTAGCCAGTACAGTAAAGAGACCCAGTACTTC.

This clonotype was counted at least ten times. The chain uses TRBV2 and TRBJ1-4; D is perhaps TRBD1 (5 bases). Trimming removed 8 bases at V and 5 bases at J, with 12 bases between. CDR1 is SNHLY, CDR2 FYNNEI, per germline. The CDR3 covers 13 residues. CDR3 nucleotides: TGTGCCAGCGAGGCAGGGCTAAATGAAAAACTGTTTTTT. Protein product: CASEAGLNEKLFF.

This clonotype turned up a few times. The V call is TRBV25-1, the J call TRBJ1-1, with D perhaps matching TRBD1 (5 bases). The CDR3 is made up of 16 amino acids. V lost 5 bases and J lost 0, with 16 bases in between. Germline V gene data show CDR1 as MGHDK and CDR2 as SYGVNS. For the CDR3, the DNA is TGTGCCAGCAGTTTACAGGATCTCCTGGTGAACACTGAAGCTTTCTTT. Translated: CASSLQDLLVNTEAFF.

This clonotype was recorded at least ten times. One junction end disagrees with the germline gene, perhaps due to a read error. The chain couples TRBV7-7 to TRBJ2-5, with TRBD1 identical over 9 bases. Germline V gene data show CDR1 as SSHAT and CDR2 as FNYEAQ (reference sequence). The length of the CDR3 is 16 residues. CDR3 sequence: CASSLGGTGRQETQYF. In DNA form, the CDR3 reads TGTGCTAGCAGCTTAGGGGGGACAGGGCGACAAGAGACCCAGTACTTC.

Remarks on this clonotype: One end of the junction fails to match germline, which may point to a read error. This chain uses TRBV27 with TRBJ1-6, with a weak D call TRBD1 (6 bases). The CDR3 runs to 14 residues. CDR1 is MNHEY and CDR2 is SMNVEV in the germline V gene (reference sequence). This chain's CDR3 is CTSSLLGAGSPLHF. The DNA for the CDR3 is TGTACCAGCAGTTTATTGGGGGCCGGCTCACCCCTCCACTTT.

The chain recombines TRBV20-1 with TRBJ2-1; 11 bases map to TRBD2. The DNA end is more similar to TRBJ2-7, so the J call may be wrong. CDR3 length equals 15 residues. Germline assignment: CDR1 DFQATT and CDR2 SNEGSKA (reference sequence). CDR3 DNA: TGCAGTGCGACCGATACTAGCGGGAGTTCCTACGAGCAGTACTTC. This codes for CSATDTSGSSYEQYF.